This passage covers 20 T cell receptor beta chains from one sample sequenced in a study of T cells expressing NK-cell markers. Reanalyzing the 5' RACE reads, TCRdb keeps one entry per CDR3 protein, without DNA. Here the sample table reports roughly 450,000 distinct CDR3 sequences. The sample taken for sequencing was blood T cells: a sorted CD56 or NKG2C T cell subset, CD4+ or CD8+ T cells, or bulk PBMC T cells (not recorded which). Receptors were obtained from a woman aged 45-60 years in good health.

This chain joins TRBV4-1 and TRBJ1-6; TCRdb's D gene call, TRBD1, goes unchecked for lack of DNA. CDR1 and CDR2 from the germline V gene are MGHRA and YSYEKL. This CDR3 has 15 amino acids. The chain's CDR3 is CASSQTGAGNSPLHF.

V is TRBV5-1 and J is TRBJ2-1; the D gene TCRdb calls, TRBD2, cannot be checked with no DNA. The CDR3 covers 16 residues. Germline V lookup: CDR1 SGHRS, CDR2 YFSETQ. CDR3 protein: CASSITSAYSYNEQFF. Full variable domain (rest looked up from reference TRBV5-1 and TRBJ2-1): KAGVTQTPRYLIKTRGQQVTLSCSPISGHRSVSWYQQTPGQGLQFLFEYFSETQRNKGNFPGRFSGRQFSNSRSEMNVSTLELGDSALYLCASSITSAYSYNEQFFGPGTRLTVL.

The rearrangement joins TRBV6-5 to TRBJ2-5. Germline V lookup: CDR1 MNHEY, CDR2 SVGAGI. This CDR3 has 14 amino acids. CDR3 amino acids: CASSQTKARETQYF.

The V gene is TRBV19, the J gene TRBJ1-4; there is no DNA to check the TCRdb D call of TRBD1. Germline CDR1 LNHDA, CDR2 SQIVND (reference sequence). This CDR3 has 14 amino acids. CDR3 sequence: CASSIAGAGEKLFF.

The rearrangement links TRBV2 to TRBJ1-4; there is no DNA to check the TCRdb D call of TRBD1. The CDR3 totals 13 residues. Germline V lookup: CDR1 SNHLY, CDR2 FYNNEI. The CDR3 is CASSEDMRGRLFF.

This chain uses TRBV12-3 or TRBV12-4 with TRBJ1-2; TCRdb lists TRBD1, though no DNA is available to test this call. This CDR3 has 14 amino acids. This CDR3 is CATSRQGRVDGYTF.

CDR3 amino acids: CASSLVREPNNEQFF. V is TRBV7-9 and J is TRBJ2-1; checking the TCRdb D call of TRBD2 is not possible without DNA. Germline V gives CDR1 SEHNR, CDR2 FQNEAQ (reference sequence). This CDR3 contains 15 residues.

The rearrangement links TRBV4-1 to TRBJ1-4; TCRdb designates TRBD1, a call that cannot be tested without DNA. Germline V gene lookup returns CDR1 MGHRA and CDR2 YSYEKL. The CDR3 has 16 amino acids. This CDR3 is CASSQDARGIGEKLFF.

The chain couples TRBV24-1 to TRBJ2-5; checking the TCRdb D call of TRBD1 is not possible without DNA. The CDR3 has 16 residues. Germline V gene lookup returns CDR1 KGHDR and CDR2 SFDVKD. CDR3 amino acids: CATSDHQTGIQETQYF.

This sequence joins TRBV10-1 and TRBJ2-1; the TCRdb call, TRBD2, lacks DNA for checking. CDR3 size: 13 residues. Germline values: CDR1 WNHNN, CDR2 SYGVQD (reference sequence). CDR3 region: CASSPGLAVLPFF.

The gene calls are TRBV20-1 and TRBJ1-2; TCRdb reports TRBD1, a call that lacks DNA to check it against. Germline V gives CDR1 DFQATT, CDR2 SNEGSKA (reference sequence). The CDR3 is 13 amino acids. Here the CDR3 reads CSARNPGGHGYTF.

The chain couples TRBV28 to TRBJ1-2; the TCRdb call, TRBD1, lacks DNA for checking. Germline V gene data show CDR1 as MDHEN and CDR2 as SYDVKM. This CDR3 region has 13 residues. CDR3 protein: CASSSGQRYGYTF.

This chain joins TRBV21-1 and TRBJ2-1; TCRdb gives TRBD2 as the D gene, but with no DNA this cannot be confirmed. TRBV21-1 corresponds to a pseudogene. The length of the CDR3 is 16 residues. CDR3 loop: CASRQGRLAEKGEQFF.

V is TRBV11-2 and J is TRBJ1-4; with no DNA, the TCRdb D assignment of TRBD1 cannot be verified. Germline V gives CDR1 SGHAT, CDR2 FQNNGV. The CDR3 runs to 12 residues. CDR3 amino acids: CASSDRGRKLFF.

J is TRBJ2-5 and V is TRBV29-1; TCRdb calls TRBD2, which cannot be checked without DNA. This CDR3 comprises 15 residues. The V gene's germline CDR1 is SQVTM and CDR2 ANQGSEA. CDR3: CSVETSGSYVETQYF.

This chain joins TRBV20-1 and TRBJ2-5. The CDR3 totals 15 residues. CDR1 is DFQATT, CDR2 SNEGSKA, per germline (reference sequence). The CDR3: CSARDYRQVQETQYF.

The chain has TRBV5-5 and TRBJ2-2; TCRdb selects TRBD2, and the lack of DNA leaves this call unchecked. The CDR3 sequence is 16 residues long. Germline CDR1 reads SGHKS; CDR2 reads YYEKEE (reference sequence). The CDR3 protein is CASSPTSGRKTGELFF.

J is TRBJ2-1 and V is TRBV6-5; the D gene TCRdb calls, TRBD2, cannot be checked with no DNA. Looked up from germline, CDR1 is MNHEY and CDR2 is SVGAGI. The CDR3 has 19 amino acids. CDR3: CASSGLAGGLTTSYNEQFF.

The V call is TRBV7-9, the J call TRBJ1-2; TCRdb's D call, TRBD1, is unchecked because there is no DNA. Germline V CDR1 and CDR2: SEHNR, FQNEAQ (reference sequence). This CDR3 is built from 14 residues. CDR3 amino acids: CASSLTPGNYGYTF.

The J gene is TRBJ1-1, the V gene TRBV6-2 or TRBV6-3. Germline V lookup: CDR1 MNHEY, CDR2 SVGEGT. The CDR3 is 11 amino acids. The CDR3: CASRARGEAFF.